This T cell receptor (beta chain) came from a study of Graves' ophthalmopathy and Graves' hyperthyroidism. On the study more broadly: At the time of initial diagnosis and before any treatment, peripheral blood was collected.

Note on this clonotype: A much larger clone is a single base away; this may be a read error.

From RNA, the CDR3 regions of TCR beta chains were amplified and sequenced. First-round RT-PCR used HTBI primers; second-round multiplex PCR followed. MiXCR was run by TCRdb on the multiplex PCR reads, yielding one entry per CDR3 protein. There are approximately 700,000 distinct CDR3 sequences in the sample; 35% to 50% occur only once, and more than 2.5% lies in the top ten. Patients were diagnosed from clinical symptoms, serum thyroxine, TRAb, thyroid ultrasound and orbital computed tomography. It was from 10 ml of fresh peripheral blood that the PBMCs came. This CDR3 has 15 residues. Germline V gives CDR1 SEHNR, CDR2 FQNEAQ (reference sequence).

This receptor was obtained from an adult man with Graves' ophthalmopathy. Sequencing input: peripheral blood. The chain recombines TRBV7-9 with TRBJ1-5; perhaps TRBD1 as D (5 bases). DNA for the CDR3: TGTGCCAACAGCTTAGCCCCAGGGACGGGGCAGCCCCAGCATTTT. Translation: CANSLAPGTGQPQHF.